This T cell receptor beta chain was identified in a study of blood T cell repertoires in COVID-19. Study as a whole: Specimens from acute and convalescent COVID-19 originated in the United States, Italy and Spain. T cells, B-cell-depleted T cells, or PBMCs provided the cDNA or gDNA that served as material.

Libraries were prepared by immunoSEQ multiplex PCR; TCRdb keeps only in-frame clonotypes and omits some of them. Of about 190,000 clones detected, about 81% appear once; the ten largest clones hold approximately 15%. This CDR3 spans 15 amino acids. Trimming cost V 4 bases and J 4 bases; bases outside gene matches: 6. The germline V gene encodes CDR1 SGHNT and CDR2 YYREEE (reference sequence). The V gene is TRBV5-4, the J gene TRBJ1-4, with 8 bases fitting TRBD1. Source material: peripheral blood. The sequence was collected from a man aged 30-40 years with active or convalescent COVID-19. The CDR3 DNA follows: TGTGCCAGCAGCAAGACAGGGGCGAATAATGAAAAACTGTTTTTT. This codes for CASSKTGANNEKLFF.